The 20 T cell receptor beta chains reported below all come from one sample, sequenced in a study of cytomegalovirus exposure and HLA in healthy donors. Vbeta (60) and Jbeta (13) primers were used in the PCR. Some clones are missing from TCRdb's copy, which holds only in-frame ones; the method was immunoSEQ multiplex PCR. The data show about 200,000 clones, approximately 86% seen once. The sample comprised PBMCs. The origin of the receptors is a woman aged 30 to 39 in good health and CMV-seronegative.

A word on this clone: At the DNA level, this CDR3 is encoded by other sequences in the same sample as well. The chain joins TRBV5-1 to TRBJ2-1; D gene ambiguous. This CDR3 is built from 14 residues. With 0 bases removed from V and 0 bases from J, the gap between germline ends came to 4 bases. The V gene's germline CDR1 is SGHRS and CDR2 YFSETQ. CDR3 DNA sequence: TGCGCCAGCAGCTTGGCTAGCTCCTACAATGAGCAGTTCTTC. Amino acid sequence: CASSLASSYNEQFF.

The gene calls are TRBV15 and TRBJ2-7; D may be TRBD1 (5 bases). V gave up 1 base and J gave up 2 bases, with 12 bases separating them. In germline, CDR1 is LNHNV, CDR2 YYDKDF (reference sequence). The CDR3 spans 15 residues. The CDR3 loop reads CATSRAQGEAYEQYF. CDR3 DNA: TGTGCCACCAGCAGAGCGCAGGGCGAGGCCTACGAGCAGTACTTC.

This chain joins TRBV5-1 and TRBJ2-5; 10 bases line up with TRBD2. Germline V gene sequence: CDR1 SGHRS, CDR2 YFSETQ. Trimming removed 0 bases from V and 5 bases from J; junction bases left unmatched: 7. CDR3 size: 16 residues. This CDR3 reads CASSLALAGALETQYF. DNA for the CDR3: TGCGCCAGCAGCTTGGCGCTAGCGGGAGCATTGGAGACCCAGTACTTC.

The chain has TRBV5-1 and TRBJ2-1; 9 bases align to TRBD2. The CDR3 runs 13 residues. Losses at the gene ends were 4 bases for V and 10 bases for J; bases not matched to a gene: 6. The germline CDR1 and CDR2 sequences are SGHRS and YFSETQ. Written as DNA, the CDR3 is TGCGCCAGCAGCCTTGATCTAGCGGGAGAGCAGTTCTTC. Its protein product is CASSLDLAGEQFF. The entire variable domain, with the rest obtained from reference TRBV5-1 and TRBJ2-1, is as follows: KAGVTQTPRYLIKTRGQQVTLSCSPISGHRSVSWYQQTPGQGLQFLFEYFSETQRNKGNFPGRFSGRQFSNSRSEMNVSTLELGDSALYLCASSLDLAGEQFFGPGTRLTVL.

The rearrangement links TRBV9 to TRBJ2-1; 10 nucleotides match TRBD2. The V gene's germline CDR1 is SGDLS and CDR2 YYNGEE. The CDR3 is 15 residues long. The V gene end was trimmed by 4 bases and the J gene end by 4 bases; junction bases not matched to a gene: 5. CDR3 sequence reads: CASSWTSGPYNEQFF. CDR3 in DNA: TGTGCCAGCAGCTGGACTAGCGGCCCGTACAATGAGCAGTTCTTC.

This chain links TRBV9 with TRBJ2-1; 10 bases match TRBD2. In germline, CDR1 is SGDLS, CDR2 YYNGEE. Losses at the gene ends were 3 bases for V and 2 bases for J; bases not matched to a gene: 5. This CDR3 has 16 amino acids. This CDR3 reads CASSGKLAGPYNEQFF. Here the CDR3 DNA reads TGTGCCAGCAGCGGGAAACTAGCGGGGCCCTACAATGAGCAGTTCTTC.

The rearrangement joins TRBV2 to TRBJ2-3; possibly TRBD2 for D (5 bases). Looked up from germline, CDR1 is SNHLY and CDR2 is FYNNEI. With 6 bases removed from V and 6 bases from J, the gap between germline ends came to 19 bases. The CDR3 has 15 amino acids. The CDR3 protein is CASRPDGGGGDTQYF. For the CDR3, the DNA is TGTGCCAGCAGACCGGACGGAGGTGGTGGGGATACGCAGTATTTT.

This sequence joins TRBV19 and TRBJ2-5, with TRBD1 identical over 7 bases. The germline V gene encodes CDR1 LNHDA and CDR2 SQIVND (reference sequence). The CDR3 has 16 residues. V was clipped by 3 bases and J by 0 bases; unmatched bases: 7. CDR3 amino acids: CASSISGQMYQETQYF. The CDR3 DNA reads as TGTGCCAGTAGTATTTCGGGACAGATGTACCAAGAGACCCAGTACTTC.

This CDR3 reads CASSFHDRADTQYF. Written as DNA, the CDR3 is TGTGCCAGCAGCTTCCATGACAGGGCAGATACGCAGTATTTT. This chain joins TRBV7-6 and TRBJ2-3, with 7 nucleotides matching TRBD1. There are 14 residues in the CDR3. V gave up 3 bases and J gave up 4 bases; unmatched junction bases: 4. Germline V gene lookup returns CDR1 SGHVS and CDR2 FNYEAQ.

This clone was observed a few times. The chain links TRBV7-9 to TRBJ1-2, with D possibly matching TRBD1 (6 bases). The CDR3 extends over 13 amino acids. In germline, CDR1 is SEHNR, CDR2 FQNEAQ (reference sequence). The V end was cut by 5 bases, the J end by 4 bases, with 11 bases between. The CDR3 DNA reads TGTGCCAGCAGCGAGAGGACAGCCTATGGCTACACCTTC. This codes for CASSERTAYGYTF.

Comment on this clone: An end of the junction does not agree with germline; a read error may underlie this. CDR3 bases: TGTGCCAGCCGCGCCAGAGGAGGGACTAGCGGGAGGGCGCACTTC. Encoded protein: CASRARGGTSGRAHF. The chain couples TRBV6-1 to TRBJ2-7; TRBD2 agrees at 16 bases. Germline V gene sequence: CDR1 MNHNS, CDR2 SASEGT. The CDR3 sequence is 15 residues long.

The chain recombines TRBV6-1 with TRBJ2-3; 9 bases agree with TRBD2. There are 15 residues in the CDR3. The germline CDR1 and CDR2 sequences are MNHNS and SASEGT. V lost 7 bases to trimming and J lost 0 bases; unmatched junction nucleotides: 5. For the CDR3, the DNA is TGTGCCAGCACCAGACTAGCGGAAAGCACAGATACGCAGTATTTT. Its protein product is CASTRLAESTDTQYF.

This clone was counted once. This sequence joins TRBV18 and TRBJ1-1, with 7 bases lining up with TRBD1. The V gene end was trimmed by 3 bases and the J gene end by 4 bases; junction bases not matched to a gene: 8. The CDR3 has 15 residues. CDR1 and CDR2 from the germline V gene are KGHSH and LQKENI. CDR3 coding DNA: TGTGCCAGCTCACCGTCGACAGGGACGGGCACTGAAGCTTTCTTT. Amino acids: CASSPSTGTGTEAFF.

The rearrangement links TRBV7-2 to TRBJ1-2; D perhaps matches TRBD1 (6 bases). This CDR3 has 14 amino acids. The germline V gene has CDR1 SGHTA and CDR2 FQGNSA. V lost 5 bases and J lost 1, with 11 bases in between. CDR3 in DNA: TGTGCCAGCAGCCCGGGGGGCATTAACTATGGCTACACCTTC. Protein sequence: CASSPGGINYGYTF. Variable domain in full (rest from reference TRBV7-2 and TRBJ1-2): GAGVSQSPSNKVTEKGKDVELRCDPISGHTALYWYRQSLGQGLEFLIYFQGNSAPDKSGLPSDRFSAERTGGSVSTLTIQRTQQEDSAVYLCASSPGGINYGYTFGSGTRLTVV.

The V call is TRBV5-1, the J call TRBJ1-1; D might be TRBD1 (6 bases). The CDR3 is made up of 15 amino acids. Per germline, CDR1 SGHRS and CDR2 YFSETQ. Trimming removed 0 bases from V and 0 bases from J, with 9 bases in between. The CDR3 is CASSLAQGLNTEAFF. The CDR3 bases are TGCGCCAGCAGCTTGGCCCAGGGGTTGAACACTGAAGCTTTCTTT.

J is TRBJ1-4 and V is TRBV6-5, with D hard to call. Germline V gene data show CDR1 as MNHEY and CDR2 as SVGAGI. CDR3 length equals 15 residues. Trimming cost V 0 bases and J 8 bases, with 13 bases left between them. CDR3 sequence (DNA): TGTGCCAGCAGTTACTCTTCCGGGGTAGGCGAAAAACTGTTTTTT. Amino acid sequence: CASSYSSGVGEKLFF.

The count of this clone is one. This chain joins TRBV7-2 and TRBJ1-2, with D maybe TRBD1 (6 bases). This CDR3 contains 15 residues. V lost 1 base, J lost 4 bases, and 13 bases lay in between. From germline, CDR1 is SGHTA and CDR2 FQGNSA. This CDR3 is CASSLGTGNFYGYTF. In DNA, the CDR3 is TGTGCCAGCAGCTTAGGTACAGGGAACTTCTATGGCTACACCTTC.

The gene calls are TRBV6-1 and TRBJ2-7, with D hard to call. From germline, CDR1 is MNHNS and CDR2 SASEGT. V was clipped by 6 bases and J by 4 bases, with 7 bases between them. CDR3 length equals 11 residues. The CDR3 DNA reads TGTGCCAGCAGCCCTTCGTACGAGCAGTACTTC. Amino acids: CASSPSYEQYF.

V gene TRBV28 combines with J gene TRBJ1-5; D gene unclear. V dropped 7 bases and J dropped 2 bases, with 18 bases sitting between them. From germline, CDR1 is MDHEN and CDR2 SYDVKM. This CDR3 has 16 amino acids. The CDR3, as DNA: TGTGCCAGCATCCTCGGGGTAGGGTTAGGCAATCAGCCCCAGCATTTT. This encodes CASILGVGLGNQPQHF. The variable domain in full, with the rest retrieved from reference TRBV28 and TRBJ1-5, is DVKVTQSSRYLVKRTGEKVFLECVQDMDHENMFWYRQDPGLGLRLIYFSYDVKMKEKGDIPEGYSVSREKKERFSLILESASTNQTSMYLCASILGVGLGNQPQHFGDGTRLSIL.

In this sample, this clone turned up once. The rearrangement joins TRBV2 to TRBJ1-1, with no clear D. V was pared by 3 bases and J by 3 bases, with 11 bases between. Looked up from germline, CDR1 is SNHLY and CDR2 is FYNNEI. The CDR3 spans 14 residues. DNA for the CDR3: TGTGCCAGCAGTGACAGGTCCCCGGACACTGAAGCTTTCTTT. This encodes CASSDRSPDTEAFF.